Listed here is a single T cell receptor beta chain. Its antigen is currently unknown. This entry is derived from a study of beta chain features in type 1 diabetes. cDNA synthesis used the whole RNA isolate, giving expressed TCRB sequences. The average output of naive, central memory and regulatory T cell samples was about 3.57 million reads. Data came from immunoSEQ multiplex PCR; TCRdb stores just in-frame clones and leaves some out. The sample records 450,000 to 600,000 clones, roughly 30% being singletons. The study, taken as a whole, reports: In these data, an HLA type influence on TCRB rearrangement remained unresolved. It was among patients, rather than healthy donors, that naive, central memory and Treg TCRB repertoires appeared more similar.

The sample was naive CD4+ T cells from blood. The clonotype originates from a man between 18 and 29 years old in good health.

The CDR3 reads CASSAGQAERPNIQYF. CDR3 nucleotide sequence: TGTGCCAGCAGTGCCGGACAGGCGGAAAGACCTAACATTCAGTACTTC. This chain joins TRBV2 and TRBJ2-4; TRBD1 matches at 7 bases. Germline V lookup: CDR1 SNHLY, CDR2 FYNNEI. The CDR3 covers 16 residues. The J segment lost 7 bases and the V segment lost 4 bases, leaving 13 bases of the junction unmatched.